The 32 T cell receptor beta chains listed next were all sequenced from one sample in a study of T cells in Graves' hyperthyroidism and ophthalmopathy. Amplification targeted TCR beta CDR3 regions from RNA transcripts. HTBI primers were used for first-round RT-PCR of the TCR CDR3. TCRdb passed the multiplex PCR reads through MiXCR, listing each CDR3 protein once. In the table there are 110,000 to 150,000 distinct CDR3 sequences, approximately 20% of which are singletons. Sequenced material: blood. These receptors came from a woman in her forties or fifties with Graves' hyperthyroidism that later progressed to Graves' ophthalmopathy.

This clonotype was recorded many times. This rearrangement joins TRBV6-1 to TRBJ2-5; 13 nucleotides align to TRBD2. CDR3 size: 15 residues. V lost 8 bases, J lost 5 bases, and 8 bases stayed unmatched. Per the germline V gene, CDR1 is MNHNS and CDR2 is SASEGT. The CDR3 sequence: CASRTSGSPFETQYF. The DNA of the CDR3 is TGTGCCAGCCGGACTAGCGGGAGCCCGTTCGAGACCCAGTACTTC.

This clonotype showed up many times. The chain is built from TRBV18 and TRBJ2-4; D may be TRBD2 (5 bases). Trimming took off 2 bases at V and 1 base at J, with 6 bases between the two ends. CDR1 and CDR2 from the germline V gene are KGHSH and LQKENI. There are 14 residues in the CDR3. CDR3 nucleotides: TGTGCCAGCTCACCATCGGGGGCCAAAAACATTCAGTACTTC. Its translation is CASSPSGAKNIQYF.

This clonotype occurred many times. The chain uses TRBV20-1 and TRBJ1-1; the D gene is possibly TRBD1 (6 bases). V lost 3 bases, J lost 0 bases, and 17 bases lay in between. Germline assignment: CDR1 DFQATT and CDR2 SNEGSKA (reference sequence). CDR3 size: 16 residues. In DNA form, the CDR3 reads TGCAGTGCTAGCCATCGGGGGCACAGGTTGAACACTGAAGCTTTCTTT. Amino acid sequence: CSASHRGHRLNTEAFF.

As for this clonotype: A read error may produce the germline difference seen at one junction end. The chain recombines TRBV7-8 with TRBJ2-1; 9 bases line up with TRBD2. The CDR3 consists of 17 residues. Per the germline V gene, CDR1 is SGHVS and CDR2 is FQNEAQ. CDR3 protein: CASSRGTSRSSYNGQFF. In nucleotides, the CDR3 is TGTGCCAGCAGCCGAGGGACTAGCAGGAGCTCCTACAATGGGCAGTTCTTC.

On this clonotype itself: A much larger clone sits a single nucleotide away, making a read error possible. The rearrangement links TRBV20-1 to TRBJ2-1; 10 positions match TRBD2. Germline CDR1 DFQATT, CDR2 SNEGSKA (reference sequence). CDR3 length equals 14 residues. CDR3 amino acids: CSASALAGADEQLF. The CDR3 bases are TGCAGTGCTAGTGCTCTAGCGGGAGCGGATGAGCAGCTCTTC.

The J gene is TRBJ2-5, the V gene TRBV20-1; D ambiguous. Germline V gene data show CDR1 as DFQATT and CDR2 as SNEGSKA (reference sequence). V lost 3 bases and J 4 bases, leaving 18 bases between the germline ends. This CDR3 is built from 15 residues. This CDR3 is CSASSPSTRRETQYF. CDR3 DNA sequence: TGCAGTGCTAGTTCCCCATCGACCAGACGAGAGACCCAGTACTTC.

The chain is built from TRBV5-5 and TRBJ2-7; D tentatively fits TRBD1 or TRBD2 (7 bases each). Germline V CDR1 and CDR2: SGHKS, YYEKEE (reference sequence). Trimming removed 3 bases at V and 0 bases at J, with 13 bases between. CDR3 length equals 15 residues. CDR3 DNA: TGTGCCAGCAGCTCTCAGGGGGGGAACTCCTACGAGCAGTACTTC. Translating it yields CASSSQGGNSYEQYF.

This clonotype was detected many times. V gene TRBV5-5 combines with J gene TRBJ2-3, with TRBD2 identical over 12 bases. The germline gives CDR1 SGHKS, CDR2 YYEKEE (reference sequence). This CDR3 has 16 residues. Trimming at V came to 0 bases and at J to 2 bases, leaving 1 base not matched to a gene. CDR3 amino acids: CASSLGLAGDTDTQYF. DNA for the CDR3: TGTGCCAGCAGCTTGGGACTAGCGGGAGACACAGATACGCAGTATTTT.

The J gene is TRBJ2-7, the V gene TRBV20-1, with D possibly TRBD1 on 5 matching bases. The germline CDR1 and CDR2 sequences are DFQATT and SNEGSKA (reference sequence). The CDR3 is made up of 14 amino acids. V was pared by 4 bases and J by 4 bases, with 17 bases between. CDR3 in DNA: TGCAGTGCTAAGGGGCTGAACGGCAGGTACGAGCAGTACTTC. Protein: CSAKGLNGRYEQYF.

This clonotype was detected a few times. This chain links TRBV9 with TRBJ2-5; 8 nucleotides match TRBD2. The ends lost 0 bases at V and 5 bases at J; junction bases unmatched: 9. The CDR3 has 16 residues. Germline V CDR1 and CDR2: SGDLS, YYNGEE. CDR3 in DNA: TGTGCCAGCAGCGTAGGAGCGGCGGGGGGTCTGGAGACCCAGTACTTC. As protein: CASSVGAAGGLETQYF.

DNA for the CDR3: TGTGCCAGCAGCTTCGGACTAGCGGGCTACAATGAGCAGTACTTC. Translation: CASSFGLAGYNEQYF. The chain combines TRBV5-5 with TRBJ2-1; 11 nucleotides agree with TRBD2. The end of the DNA fits TRBJ2-7 better, so the J call may be wrong. Germline V CDR1 and CDR2: SGHKS, YYEKEE (reference sequence). CDR3 size: 15 residues.

This clonotype was recorded many times. The chain is built from TRBV5-5 and TRBJ1-1; possible D gene TRBD1, 5 bases. The CDR3 is made up of 15 amino acids. V shed 1 base and J shed 5 bases, with 15 bases lying between them. Germline CDR1 and CDR2: SGHKS and YYEKEE (reference sequence). CDR3 in amino acids: CASSLHGADGTEAFF. The CDR3 DNA follows: TGTGCCAGCAGCTTGCACGGGGCAGATGGTACTGAAGCTTTCTTT.

Worth noting for this clonotype: This may be a read error: a much more frequent sequence differs by one nucleotide. The V gene is TRBV20-1, the J gene TRBJ1-1; a possible D gene is TRBD1 (5 bases). The CDR3 covers 14 residues. The V and J ends lost 6 bases and 4 bases respectively, with 18 bases between them. The germline V gene has CDR1 DFQATT and CDR2 SNEGSKA (reference sequence). The CDR3, as DNA: TGCAGTGCCAGGGTGGCAGGTGGGCCCACTGAAGCTTTCTTT. It specifies CSARVAGGPTEAFF.

V usage is TRBV20-1 and J usage is TRBJ1-2; TRBD1 might be the D (6 bases). The CDR3 sequence is 14 residues long. Trimming shortened V by 3 bases and J by 1 base, and 12 bases separated the two germline ends. Germline lookup yields CDR1 DFQATT and CDR2 SNEGSKA (reference sequence). The CDR3 sequence is CSASGQLVNYGYTF. CDR3 coding DNA: TGCAGTGCTAGCGGACAGCTGGTTAACTATGGCTACACCTTC.

The chain uses TRBV30 and TRBJ1-1; unclear D gene. CDR1 and CDR2 (germline): GTSNPN, SVGIG (reference sequence). This CDR3 comprises 14 residues. The V end was cut by 3 bases, the J end by 8 bases, with 19 bases between. The CDR3 DNA reads as TGTGCCTGGAGCCCCCCCCGACACTCTACCGAAGCTTTCTTT. This sequence encodes CAWSPPRHSTEAFF.

This clonotype has a count of ten or more. The V gene is TRBV12-3 or TRBV12-4, the J gene TRBJ2-7, with 7 bases matching TRBD2. V shed 5 bases, J shed 6 bases, and the junction held 16 bases outside the gene matches. CDR3 length: 16 amino acids. CDR3 region: CASSLRTSPLFGEQYF. CDR3 sequence (DNA): TGTGCCAGCAGTCTCCGGACTAGTCCACTTTTTGGCGAGCAGTACTTC.

This clonotype came up many times. The chain is built from TRBV19 and TRBJ1-4; 7 bases are shared with TRBD1. The CDR3 totals 15 residues. V gave up 7 bases and J gave up 8 bases; unmatched junction bases: 13. The germline V gene has CDR1 LNHDA and CDR2 SQIVND (reference sequence). CDR3 DNA sequence: TGTGCCAGTACCCCGGCAGGGGGATTTGGCGAAAAACTGTTTTTT. Its translation is CASTPAGGFGEKLFF.

This clonotype was detected many times. V is TRBV27 and J is TRBJ2-7; 8 bases align to TRBD1. The V gene's germline CDR1 is MNHEY and CDR2 SMNVEV (reference sequence). Unmatched junction bases numbered 3, after V lost 5 bases and J lost 6 bases. The CDR3 has 12 residues. CDR3 coding DNA: TGTGCCAGCAGTCTACAGGGGGGCGAGCAGTACTTC. It codes for CASSLQGGEQYF.

The CDR3 DNA reads TGTGCCAGTAGTAAGGATCGGGACGGTTATGGCTACACCTTC. It encodes CASSKDRDGYGYTF. This chain connects TRBV19 to TRBJ1-2; possibly TRBD1 for D (5 bases). This CDR3 region has 14 residues. From germline, CDR1 is LNHDA and CDR2 SQIVND (reference sequence). V dropped 4 bases and J dropped 5 bases, with 14 bases sitting between them.

In its sample, this clonotype was seen many times. This sequence joins TRBV7-8 and TRBJ1-1; TRBD1 matches at 10 bases. V lost 2 bases to trimming and J lost 4 bases; unmatched junction nucleotides: 1. There are 14 residues in the CDR3. Germline V gene sequence: CDR1 SGHVS, CDR2 FQNEAQ. CDR3 amino acids: CASSLRTGGTEAFF. The CDR3 DNA follows: TGTGCCAGCAGCTTACGGACAGGGGGCACTGAAGCTTTCTTT.

Ten or more counts support this clonotype. The J gene is TRBJ2-3, the V gene TRBV28; TRBD1 agrees at 7 bases. The J segment lost 3 bases and the V segment lost 6 bases, leaving 9 bases of the junction unmatched. Germline V gene data show CDR1 as MDHEN and CDR2 as SYDVKM. The CDR3 spans 15 residues. Written as DNA, the CDR3 is TGTGCCAGCAGCCGAAGACAGGGTGGAACAGATACGCAGTATTTT. This translates into CASSRRQGGTDTQYF.

This clonotype showed up many times. The chain combines TRBV28 with TRBJ2-3; D is undetermined. The germline V gene has CDR1 MDHEN and CDR2 SYDVKM. The V end was cut by 6 bases, the J end by 4 bases, with 5 bases between. The CDR3 loop spans 11 amino acids. For the CDR3, the DNA is TGTGCCAGCAGCCGTTCAGATACGCAGTATTTT. Protein product: CASSRSDTQYF. Supplemented by reference TRBV28 and TRBJ2-3, the full variable domain reads DVKVTQSSRYLVKRTGEKVFLECVQDMDHENMFWYRQDPGLGLRLIYFSYDVKMKEKGDIPEGYSVSREKKERFSLILESASTNQTSMYLCASSRSDTQYFGPGTRLTVL.

There are many counts of this clonotype. CDR3 sequence: CASSLEAGANYGYTF. The DNA of the CDR3 is TGCGCCAGCAGCTTGGAGGCAGGAGCGAACTATGGCTACACCTTC. The rearrangement uses TRBV5-1 and TRBJ1-2; D gene ambiguous. V dropped 0 bases and J dropped 2 bases, with 11 bases sitting between them. The CDR3 consists of 15 residues. Germline assignment: CDR1 SGHRS and CDR2 YFSETQ.

In its sample, this clonotype was seen a few times. Relative to the germline gene, one junction end is altered; a read error may explain this. V is TRBV7-9 and J is TRBJ2-3, with D perhaps being TRBD1 or TRBD2 (5 bases each). The CDR3 covers 16 residues. Germline V gives CDR1 SEHNR, CDR2 FQNEAQ (reference sequence). The CDR3: CASSKGTLLSTDTLYF. Here the CDR3 DNA reads TGTGCCAGCAGCAAAGGGACCCTCCTAAGCACAGATACGCTGTATTTT.

The chain combines TRBV5-8 with TRBJ1-5; D gene ambiguous. The CDR3 sequence is 14 residues long. V gave up 2 bases and J gave up 5 bases, with 11 bases separating them. Germline CDR1 reads SGHTS; CDR2 reads YDEGEE. CDR3 in amino acids: CASSFWVVDQPQHF. For the CDR3, the DNA is TGTGCCAGCAGCTTTTGGGTGGTCGATCAGCCCCAGCATTTT. The variable domain in full, completed from reference TRBV5-8 and TRBJ1-5, reads EAGVTQSPTHLIKTRGQQATLRCSPISGHTSVYWYQQALGLGLQFLLWYDEGEERNRGNFPPRFSGRQFPNYSSELNVNALELEDSALYLCASSFWVVDQPQHFGDGTRLSIL.

In regard to this clonotype: This may arise from a read error, as a much more abundant clone is one base away. The J gene is TRBJ2-1, the V gene TRBV6-1, with 9 bases aligning to TRBD2. V lost 8 bases to trimming and J lost 9 bases; unmatched junction nucleotides: 14. The length of the CDR3 is 15 residues. Germline V lookup: CDR1 MNHNS, CDR2 SASEGT. The CDR3 loop reads CASSPGLAGRSEQFF. The CDR3 DNA follows: TGTGCCAGCTCTCCTGGGCTAGCGGGAAGGAGTGAGCAGTTCTTC.

This clonotype was picked up a small number of times. The CDR3 reads CASSEGAGRTDTQYF. CDR3 coding DNA: TGTGCCAGCAGTGAGGGGGCAGGCCGCACAGATACGCAGTATTTT. The V gene is TRBV6-1, the J gene TRBJ2-3; D is possibly TRBD1 (6 bases). The CDR3 spans 15 residues. CDR1 MNHNS and CDR2 SASEGT come from the germline V gene. The V end lost 3 bases, the J end lost 1 base, and 11 bases lay between the germline ends.

This clonotype has at least ten counts. The chain employs TRBV5-6 and TRBJ1-1; D is unresolved. The CDR3 has 14 amino acids. Germline V gene data show CDR1 as SGHDT and CDR2 as YYEEEE. V lost 4 bases and J lost 1, with 11 bases in between. The DNA of the CDR3 is TGTGCCAGCAGCCCCGTCGGGCCGAACACTGAAGCTTTCTTT. Protein product: CASSPVGPNTEAFF.

This clonotype was found many times. This chain joins TRBV12-3 or TRBV12-4 and TRBJ2-1; TRBD1 agrees at 7 bases. The CDR3 sequence is 15 residues long. V dropped 4 bases and J dropped 7; count of bases not matched to a gene: 10. For the CDR3, the DNA is TGTGCCAGCAGTTCCCGACAGGGACGAAGGAATGAGCAGTTCTTC. Residues: CASSSRQGRRNEQFF.

The chain employs TRBV6-1 and TRBJ1-1; 8 bases map to TRBD1. CDR3 length: 13 residues. V dropped 6 bases and J dropped 6; count of bases not matched to a gene: 6. CDR1 is MNHNS, CDR2 SASEGT, per germline. The CDR3 is CASSHGTGAEAFF. DNA for the CDR3: TGTGCCAGCAGCCATGGGACAGGCGCTGAAGCTTTCTTT.

This clonotype was detected ten times or more. J is TRBJ1-5 and V is TRBV5-5; D is undetermined. Germline V lookup: CDR1 SGHKS, CDR2 YYEKEE (reference sequence). This CDR3 contains 16 residues. Trimming removed 4 bases at V and 1 base at J, with 15 bases between. The CDR3 sequence is CASSPAGFESNQPQHF. DNA for the CDR3: TGTGCCAGCAGCCCCGCGGGCTTTGAGAGCAATCAGCCCCAGCATTTT. The entire variable domain, with the rest obtained from reference TRBV5-5 and TRBJ1-5, is as follows: DAGVTQSPTHLIKTRGQQVTLRCSPISGHKSVSWYQQVLGQGPQFIFQYYEKEERGRGNFPDRFSARQFPNYSSELNVNALLLGDSALYLCASSPAGFESNQPQHFGDGTRLSIL.

The V gene is TRBV5-1, the J gene TRBJ2-7, with a weak D call TRBD1 (6 bases). CDR3 length: 15 amino acids. CDR1 and CDR2 from the germline V gene are SGHRS and YFSETQ. V was pared by 2 bases and J by 3 bases, with 15 bases between. CDR3 region: CASSFGRGANYEQYF. The CDR3 DNA reads as TGCGCCAGCAGCTTTGGCAGGGGCGCGAACTACGAGCAGTACTTC.